Below are 23 T cell receptor beta chains sequenced from a single sample in a study of T cell repertoires in cytomegalovirus infection. TCRdb re-derived calls from the reads in MiXCR, one entry per CDR3 protein. The table records under 200,000 distinct CDR3 sequences, about a tenth of them present only once. Sequences were obtained from PBMCs. The receptors shown here come from a human donor in good health (CMV status not recorded). Some clones in this sample may be carry-over from other donors' samples.

This clonotype was detected ten times or more. The chain is built from TRBV28 and TRBJ1-3; D remains ambiguous. This CDR3 has 13 amino acids. Trimming stripped 7 bases from V and 0 bases from J, with 7 bases between. Germline CDR1 reads MDHEN; CDR2 reads SYDVKM. The CDR3 DNA reads TGTGCCAGCAATCATTACTCTGGAAACACCATATATTTT. Translation: CASNHYSGNTIYF. Together with reference TRBV28 and TRBJ1-3, the CDR3 gives the full variable domain: DVKVTQSSRYLVKRTGEKVFLECVQDMDHENMFWYRQDPGLGLRLIYFSYDVKMKEKGDIPEGYSVSREKKERFSLILESASTNQTSMYLCASNHYSGNTIYFGEGSWLTVV.

There are many counts of this clonotype. This chain connects TRBV5-1 to TRBJ2-2, with 12 bases that match TRBD2. CDR3 length: 19 amino acids. Looked up from germline, CDR1 is SGHRS and CDR2 is YFSETQ. V lost 3 bases, J lost 7 bases, and 16 bases stayed unmatched. This CDR3 is CASSWRTSGTGRDVGELFF. The CDR3 DNA is TGCGCCAGCAGCTGGAGGACTAGCGGGACGGGCCGAGATGTCGGGGAGCTGTTTTTT.

This clonotype was counted many times. The rearrangement links TRBV7-2 to TRBJ1-2; 7 bases are shared with TRBD1. V lost 1 base to trimming and J lost 4 bases; unmatched junction nucleotides: 9. The germline CDR1 and CDR2 sequences are SGHTA and FQGNSA. CDR3 size: 16 residues. The CDR3 region is CASSLDSGQVAYGYTF. The CDR3 bases are TGTGCCAGCAGCTTAGACTCTGGACAGGTCGCCTATGGCTACACCTTC.

This clonotype was counted at least ten times. The chain joins TRBV20-1 to TRBJ2-1, with 9 bases fitting TRBD2. Losses at the gene ends were 3 bases for V and 1 base for J; bases not matched to a gene: 1. From germline, CDR1 is DFQATT and CDR2 SNEGSKA (reference sequence). CDR3 length: 14 residues. CDR3 coding DNA: TGCAGTGCTAGGCGGGAGGGTTCCTACAATGAGCAGTTCTTC. Translation gives CSARREGSYNEQFF.

In this sample, this clonotype turned up many times. The rearrangement joins TRBV7-2 to TRBJ2-7; weak D call: TRBD1 (6 bases). Trimming shortened V by 5 bases and J by 4 bases, and 15 bases separated the two germline ends. Germline-derived CDR1 and CDR2 are SGHTA and FQGNSA. The CDR3 consists of 14 residues. In nucleotides, the CDR3 is TGTGCCAGCAGCCGGCGGACAGAGGGGTACGAGCAGTACTTC. This codes for CASSRRTEGYEQYF.

This clonotype was recorded at least ten times. The V gene is TRBV12-3 or TRBV12-4, the J gene TRBJ2-5; 10 bases match TRBD1. The V segment lost 6 bases and the J segment 4 bases; nucleotides outside the gene matches: 5. CDR3 length: 14 residues. In DNA, the CDR3 is TGTGCCAGCAGGAAAGGGACAGGGGTAGAGACCCAGTACTTC. It yields the protein CASRKGTGVETQYF.

V usage is TRBV24-1 and J usage is TRBJ2-6; 8 nucleotides line up with TRBD1. The CDR3 spans 16 residues. CDR1 and CDR2 (germline): KGHDR, SFDVKD. The V gene end was trimmed by 4 bases and the J gene end by 2 bases; junction bases not matched to a gene: 3. CDR3: CATSEPRGPGANVLTF. CDR3 nucleotide sequence: TGTGCCACCAGTGAACCCAGGGGGCCTGGGGCCAACGTCCTGACTTTC.

The V and J genes are TRBV20-1 and TRBJ1-5, with TRBD1 matching over 7 bases. CDR3 length: 13 residues. In germline, CDR1 is DFQATT, CDR2 SNEGSKA (reference sequence). The V segment lost 0 bases and the J segment 6 bases; nucleotides outside the gene matches: 2. The CDR3 nucleotides read TGCAGTGCTAGAGATAGGGGGCTTCAGCCCCAGCATTTT. Protein: CSARDRGLQPQHF.

This clonotype has a count of ten or more. The genes are TRBV7-2 and TRBJ2-7, with 7 nucleotides matching TRBD1. CDR1 SGHTA and CDR2 FQGNSA come from the germline V gene. CDR3 length: 13 residues. V was clipped by 5 bases and J by 2 bases; unmatched bases: 3. CDR3 in DNA: TGTGCCAGCAGCGTAGGACAGGCCTACGAGCAGTACTTC. Translation gives CASSVGQAYEQYF.

This clonotype appeared many times. CDR3 residues: CASGPREQFF. As DNA, the CDR3 is TGTGCCAGCGGACCGAGAGAGCAGTTCTTC. The genes are TRBV7-2 and TRBJ2-1; D is unresolved. The germline gives CDR1 SGHTA, CDR2 FQGNSA. This CDR3 contains 10 residues. Trimming shortened V by 8 bases and J by 10 bases, and 9 bases separated the two germline ends.

This clonotype was seen repeatedly, ten times or more. The chain links TRBV7-8 to TRBJ2-3, with 7 bases fitting TRBD2. The CDR3 covers 15 residues. The J segment lost 5 bases and the V segment lost 5 bases, leaving 10 bases of the junction unmatched. CDR1 and CDR2 from the germline V gene are SGHVS and FQNEAQ. In DNA, the CDR3 is TGTGCCAGCAGCCCCAGAGGGAGCGGGGTAGATACGCAGTATTTT. Translation: CASSPRGSGVDTQYF.

The V call is TRBV7-8, the J call TRBJ2-5; TRBD2 aligns across 12 bases. CDR3 length: 15 amino acids. Trimming removed 3 bases from V and 6 bases from J; junction bases left unmatched: 5. CDR1 is SGHVS, CDR2 FQNEAQ, per germline. The CDR3 loop is CASSFLAGGGKTQYF. The DNA of the CDR3 is TGTGCCAGCAGCTTCCTAGCGGGAGGGGGAAAGACCCAGTACTTC.

This clonotype appeared many times. The chain uses TRBV7-2 and TRBJ1-1, with a possible D match to TRBD1 (6 bases). V lost 2 bases and J lost 0, with 13 bases in between. Germline lookup yields CDR1 SGHTA and CDR2 FQGNSA. There are 16 residues in the CDR3. The CDR3 sequence: CASSLQGQTLNTEAFF. The CDR3 DNA follows: TGTGCCAGCAGCTTACAGGGACAAACTTTGAACACTGAAGCTTTCTTT.

This clonotype was seen a few times. CDR3 protein: CSATEDGGYEKLFF. The CDR3 nucleotides read TGCAGTGCTACGGAGGACGGGGGATATGAAAAACTGTTTTTT. V gene TRBV20-1 combines with J gene TRBJ1-4, with D tentatively TRBD1 (5 bases). The CDR3 has 14 residues. Per germline, CDR1 DFQATT and CDR2 SNEGSKA (reference sequence). Deletions cut 4 bases from V and 6 bases from J, with 15 bases between.

This clonotype was seen at least ten times. The chain combines TRBV7-2 with TRBJ2-1, with 8 bases fitting TRBD1. Germline-derived CDR1 and CDR2 are SGHTA and FQGNSA. V was pared by 5 bases and J by 6 bases, with 12 bases of the junction left unmatched. CDR3 length: 16 amino acids. This CDR3 is CASSPRTGWVVNEQFF. DNA of the CDR3: TGTGCCAGCAGCCCGAGGACAGGGTGGGTCGTCAATGAGCAGTTCTTC.

This clonotype was counted ten times or more. The V call is TRBV6-2 or TRBV6-3, the J call TRBJ1-5, with D possibly being TRBD1 (6 bases). Per the germline V gene, CDR1 is MNHEY and CDR2 is SVGEGT. This CDR3 contains 15 residues. Trimming cost V 5 bases and J 4 bases, with 15 bases left between them. In DNA form, the CDR3 reads TGTGCCAGCAGTCACGACGGACAGAAAAATCAGCCCCAGCATTTT. Protein product: CASSHDGQKNQPQHF.

This clonotype was observed at least ten times. This rearrangement joins TRBV12-5 to TRBJ2-1, with 8 bases lining up with TRBD2. The CDR3 loop spans 21 amino acids. The germline CDR1 and CDR2 sequences are LGHNT and FRNRAP. With V trimmed by 0 bases and J by 0 bases, 16 bases remained unmatched. The CDR3 DNA follows: TGTGCTAGTGGTTTGGTACCCCGTTGGAGCGGGAGCCAAAGCTCCTACAATGAGCAGTTCTTC. It translates to CASGLVPRWSGSQSSYNEQFF.

This clonotype occurred many times. The chain is built from TRBV7-3 and TRBJ2-3; D is unclear. Germline V CDR1 and CDR2: SGHTA, FQGTGA. V lost 5 bases and J lost 1, with 7 bases in between. The CDR3 runs to 13 residues. CDR3 residues: CASSPVGTDTQYF. DNA of the CDR3: TGTGCCAGCAGCCCCGTGGGCACAGATACGCAGTATTTT.

This clonotype was seen only a few times. V and J are TRBV20-1 and TRBJ2-5; maybe TRBD1 (6 bases). Germline-derived CDR1 and CDR2 are DFQATT and SNEGSKA (reference sequence). The CDR3 runs to 14 residues. CDR3 loop: CSLVRDTDQETQYF. The DNA of the CDR3 is TGCAGCCTCGTCCGGGACACAGACCAAGAGACCCAGTACTTC.

This clonotype was counted only a few times. The V call is TRBV28, the J call TRBJ1-1, with TRBD1 identical over 8 bases. The J segment lost 3 bases and the V segment lost 4 bases, leaving 10 bases of the junction unmatched. CDR3 length: 16 residues. The germline V gene has CDR1 MDHEN and CDR2 SYDVKM. This CDR3 reads CASSSPKDRVYTEAFF. CDR3 DNA: TGTGCCAGCAGTTCGCCCAAGGACAGGGTTTACACTGAAGCTTTCTTT.

With respect to this clonotype: A read error is possible here, since a much larger clone lies one base away. The chain carries TRBV10-3 and TRBJ2-1, with TRBD1 matching over 9 bases. Germline V CDR1 and CDR2: ENHRY, SYGVKD. There are 15 residues in the CDR3. CDR3 protein: CVVDPGQGSYNEQFF. CDR3 coding DNA: TGTGTCGTCGACCCGGGACAGGGATCCTACAATGAGCAGTTCTTC.

The chain combines TRBV4-3 with TRBJ2-2, with D tentatively TRBD2 (7 bases). Germline CDR1 and CDR2: LGHNA and YSLEER. The V end lost 0 bases, the J end lost 5 bases, and 13 bases lay between the germline ends. This CDR3 is built from 16 residues. The CDR3, as DNA: TGCGCCAGCAGCCAAGATGTGGGGGGGCGGACCGGGGAGCTGTTTTTT. It is translated as CASSQDVGGRTGELFF.

At least ten counts were recorded for this clonotype. The chain links TRBV12-3 or TRBV12-4 to TRBJ2-1; the D is unclear. This CDR3 spans 10 amino acids. Trimming took off 7 bases at V and 5 bases at J, with 3 bases between the two ends. The CDR3 nucleotides read TGTGCCAGCAACAACAATGAGCAGTTCTTC. Encoded protein: CASNNNEQFF.